This passage covers 15 T cell receptor beta chains from one sample sequenced in a study of blood T cell repertoires in COVID-19. Clones were sequenced by immunoSEQ multiplex PCR, and TCRdb holds only the in-frame ones, with some missing. The sample contains around 140,000 clones, 88% of which appear only once. The sequenced material came from peripheral blood. These receptors were obtained from a woman between 50 and 59 years old with acute or convalescent COVID-19.

The chain joins TRBV30 to TRBJ1-1; no clear D. Germline V gives CDR1 GTSNPN, CDR2 SVGIG (reference sequence). V lost 4 bases and J 6 bases, leaving 15 bases between the germline ends. The CDR3 consists of 13 residues. CDR3 amino acids: CAWKPPGFAEAFF. CDR3 DNA: TGTGCCTGGAAGCCCCCGGGGTTCGCTGAAGCTTTCTTT.

The chain couples TRBV18 to TRBJ1-1, with D tentatively TRBD1 (5 bases). The V gene's germline CDR1 is KGHSH and CDR2 LQKENI. CDR3 length: 15 residues. Trimming shortened V by 1 base and J by 5 bases, and 14 bases separated the two germline ends. The CDR3, as DNA: TGTGCCAGCTCACCACTGGGGCTAACGGATACTGAAGCTTTCTTT. Translation gives CASSPLGLTDTEAFF.

The CDR3 reads CASSPLLSGSVRTGELFF. The CDR3 DNA reads TGTGCCAGCTCACCATTGCTTAGCGGGAGTGTTCGGACCGGGGAGCTGTTTTTT. The J gene is TRBJ2-2, the V gene TRBV18; 9 bases agree with TRBD2. V lost 2 bases, J lost 5 bases, and 12 bases stayed unmatched. The CDR3 spans 18 residues. Germline loops: CDR1 KGHSH, CDR2 LQKENI. The complete variable domain, with remaining parts taken from reference TRBV18 and TRBJ2-2, reads NAGVMQNPRHLVRRRGQEARLRCSPMKGHSHVYWYRQLPEEGLKFMVYLQKENIIDESGMPKERFSAEFPKEGPSILRIQQVVRGDSAAYFCASSPLLSGSVRTGELFFGEGSRLTVL.

V and J are TRBV29-1 and TRBJ1-2; 12 bases align to TRBD1. The CDR3 extends over 13 amino acids. The germline gives CDR1 SQVTM, CDR2 ANQGSEA. V lost 7 bases and J lost 7; bases outside the gene matches: 7. The CDR3 DNA follows: TGCAGCGCCGGGACAGGGGGCCGATCTGGCTACACCTTC. As protein: CSAGTGGRSGYTF.

The chain links TRBV3-1 (or the pseudogene TRBV3-2) to TRBJ2-2, with D unresolved. CDR3 length: 13 amino acids. Germline CDR1 and CDR2: LGHDT and YNNKEL (reference sequence). With 3 bases removed from V and 6 bases from J, the gap between germline ends came to 8 bases. This CDR3 is CASSHRVSGELFF. The CDR3, as DNA: TGTGCCAGCAGCCACCGGGTCTCCGGGGAGCTGTTTTTT.

V is TRBV4-2 and J is TRBJ2-1; 10 nucleotides agree with TRBD2. Germline CDR1 LGHNA, CDR2 YNFKEQ. V dropped 0 bases and J dropped 4; count of bases not matched to a gene: 6. This CDR3 region has 17 residues. The CDR3 loop is CASSQESGGAIYNEQFF. The DNA for the CDR3 is TGTGCCAGCAGCCAAGAAAGCGGGGGGGCTATTTACAATGAGCAGTTCTTC.

This clone was seen a few times. The chain carries TRBV5-5 and TRBJ1-1; D not certain. The germline V gene has CDR1 SGHKS and CDR2 YYEKEE (reference sequence). V lost 4 bases and J 3 bases, leaving 19 bases between the germline ends. CDR3 length: 16 residues. The CDR3 protein is CASSPRSAGSDTEAFF. The CDR3 DNA follows: TGTGCCAGCAGCCCACGTTCGGCAGGATCGGACACTGAAGCTTTCTTT. The variable domain in full, completed from reference TRBV5-5 and TRBJ1-1, reads DAGVTQSPTHLIKTRGQQVTLRCSPISGHKSVSWYQQVLGQGPQFIFQYYEKEERGRGNFPDRFSARQFPNYSSELNVNALLLGDSALYLCASSPRSAGSDTEAFFGQGTRLTVV.

The J gene is TRBJ2-1, the V gene TRBV15; the match to TRBD1 covers 9 bases. V lost 0 bases to trimming and J lost 2 bases; unmatched junction nucleotides: 5. This CDR3 comprises 17 residues. Germline V lookup: CDR1 LNHNV, CDR2 YYDKDF (reference sequence). CDR3 nucleotide sequence: TGTGCCACCAGCAGAGATGGGGACAGGGCAACCTACAATGAGCAGTTCTTC. Translated: CATSRDGDRATYNEQFF.

The chain employs TRBV3-1 (or the pseudogene TRBV3-2) and TRBJ2-7; D not resolved. The CDR3 is 12 residues long. V lost 1 base and J lost 6, with 7 bases in between. Germline lookup yields CDR1 LGHDT and CDR2 YNNKEL (reference sequence). Written as DNA, the CDR3 is TGTGCCAGCAGCCAAGGCCCGGGCGAGCAGTACTTC. Residues: CASSQGPGEQYF.

This clone appeared a single time. An end of the junction differs from the germline gene, which may be a read error. The chain couples TRBV10-3 to TRBJ2-2, with D hard to call. This CDR3 has 13 residues. The germline gives CDR1 ENHRY, CDR2 SYGVKD. The CDR3 nucleotides read TGTGCCATCCGGCGGCCTGATACCGAGGAGCTGTTTTTT. Its translation: CAIRRPDTEELFF.

The chain links TRBV9 to TRBJ2-1; possibly TRBD2 for D (5 bases). The length of the CDR3 is 16 residues. V was shortened by 4 bases and J by 0 bases, with 14 bases between the two germline ends. Germline CDR1 SGDLS, CDR2 YYNGEE. This CDR3 is CASSTLGESSYNEQFF. CDR3 bases: TGTGCCAGCAGCACACTCGGGGAAAGCTCCTACAATGAGCAGTTCTTC.

The CDR3 DNA sequence: TGCAGCGTTTCTGAGAATAGCAATCAGCCCCAGCATTTT. It is translated as CSVSENSNQPQHF. V is TRBV29-1 and J is TRBJ1-5; no clear D gene. This CDR3 region has 13 residues. The germline V gene has CDR1 SQVTM and CDR2 ANQGSEA. Trimming shortened V by 5 bases and J by 0 bases, and 8 bases separated the two germline ends.

The V gene is TRBV5-1, the J gene TRBJ2-3; 15 positions match TRBD2. Germline-derived CDR1 and CDR2 are SGHRS and YFSETQ. Losses at the gene ends were 0 bases for V and 1 base for J; bases not matched to a gene: 6. The CDR3 extends over 19 amino acids. The CDR3 loop reads CASSLGGLAGGYGTDTQYF. The CDR3 coding sequence is TGCGCCAGCAGCTTGGGGGGACTAGCGGGAGGCTATGGCACAGATACGCAGTATTTT.

J is TRBJ2-2 and V is TRBV7-8, with TRBD1 identical over 7 bases. CDR1 and CDR2 (germline): SGHVS, FQNEAQ. The trim removed 2 bases at V and 1 base at J, leaving 13 bases unmatched. The CDR3 sequence is 19 residues long. CDR3 sequence (DNA): TGTGCCAGCAGCTTAATAGTCGCGAGGGGACAGATGAACACCGGGGAGCTGTTTTTT. This gives the protein CASSLIVARGQMNTGELFF.

The V call is TRBV5-1, the J call TRBJ2-5; possible D gene TRBD2, 7 bases. CDR3 length: 15 residues. V was pared by 0 bases and J by 5 bases, with 14 bases between. Germline V gene lookup returns CDR1 SGHRS and CDR2 YFSETQ. CDR3 sequence (DNA): TGCGCCAGCAGCTTGGTTCCGGGGGGCGAGGAGACCCAGTACTTC. Translation: CASSLVPGGEETQYF. The variable domain in full, completed from reference TRBV5-1 and TRBJ2-5, reads KAGVTQTPRYLIKTRGQQVTLSCSPISGHRSVSWYQQTPGQGLQFLFEYFSETQRNKGNFPGRFSGRQFSNSRSEMNVSTLELGDSALYLCASSLVPGGEETQYFGPGTRLLVL.